The rows below give T cell receptor beta chains drawn from one sample of a study of T cells in Graves' hyperthyroidism and ophthalmopathy. MiXCR was run by TCRdb on the multiplex PCR reads, yielding one entry per CDR3 protein. Counted here are more than 450,000 distinct CDR3 sequences, 15% to 20% occurring once; the ten biggest clones make up approximately 48%. Sequenced material: blood. The source of these receptors is a man aged 35 to 55 with Graves' ophthalmopathy. Each CDR3 is given with its conserved first and last residue. A D gene is named only where the DNA matches it firmly. Some rows have no size entry. The others give once, few or many, or a class for an expanded clone.

CDR3 length,J gene,D gene,clone size,V gene,CDR3 protein,CDR3 DNA
13,TRBJ2-3,TRBD1,many,TRBV2,CASRTGETDTQYF,TGTGCCTCCCGGACAGGGGAAACAGATACGCAGTATTTT
15,TRBJ2-7,TRBD2,few,TRBV6-1,CASRPPLAGVYKQYF,TGTGCCAGCAGACCCCCACTAGCGGGAGTCTACAAGCAGTACTTC
16,TRBJ1-5,TRBD1,.,TRBV19,CASSGQTGFGNQPQHF,TGTGCCAGTAGTGGTCAGACAGGGTTTGGCAATCAGCCCCAGCATTTT
14,TRBJ1-6,.,many,TRBV27,CASSWDHSNSPLHF,TGTGCCAGCAGTTGGGACCACTCTAATTCACCCCTCCACTTT
15,TRBJ1-2,.,.,TRBV5-8,CASSFRFYGHQGYTF,TGTGCCAGCAGCTTTCGGTTCTACGGCCATCAAGGCTACACCTTC
15,TRBJ1-6,TRBD1,many,TRBV27,CASSSILTGWSPLHF,TGTGCCAGCAGTTCCATCTTGACAGGGTGGTCACCCCTCCACTTT
13,TRBJ2-3,.,many,TRBV12-5,CASGSGIYDTQYF,TGTGCTAGTGGTTCGGGTATCTACGATACGCAGTATTTT
14,TRBJ1-1,.,.,TRBV28,CASSTTPINTEAFF,TGTGCCAGCAGTACGACACCTATCAACACTGAAGCTTTCTTT
15,TRBJ2-1,TRBD2,many,TRBV27,CASSLTSGPSNEQFF,TGTGCCAGCAGTTTGACTAGCGGGCCGAGTAATGAGCAGTTCTTC
14,TRBJ2-5,TRBD1,.,TRBV6-2/TRBV6-3,CASSGTGGIKTQYF,TGTGCCAGCAGCGGGACAGGGGGCATAAAGACCCAGTACTTC
14,TRBJ2-1,TRBD2,few,TRBV2,CASSYSGGASEQFF,TGTGCCAGCAGTTATAGCGGGGGGGCCAGTGAGCAGTTCTTC
16,TRBJ2-5,TRBD1,.,TRBV28,CASSSLPGTGGGLRYF,TGTGCCAGCAGTTCCCTACCCGGGACAGGGGGCGGTCTTCGGTACTTC
15,TRBJ1-6,.,.,TRBV2,CASRDGTIYNSPLHF,TGTGCCAGCAGAGACGGGACAATCTATAATTCACCCCTCCACTTT
16,TRBJ2-5,.,few,TRBV6-2/TRBV6-3,CASRRIPTGYQETQYF,TGTGCCAGCAGACGAATTCCGACAGGTTACCAAGAGACCCAGTACTTC
14,TRBJ2-3,TRBD2,.,TRBV20-1,CSASGRKVPDTQYF,TGCAGTGCTAGCGGGAGGAAAGTCCCAGATACGCAGTATTTT
14,TRBJ1-4,.,many,TRBV7-9,CASSLARTNEKLFF,TGTGCCAGCAGCTTAGCGAGGACTAATGAAAAACTGTTTTTT
19,TRBJ2-1,TRBD2,few,TRBV5-5,CASSLSGLAGGRSYNEQFF,TGTGCCAGCAGCTTGTCGGGGCTAGCGGGAGGGCGCTCCTACAATGAGCAGTTCTTC
17,TRBJ2-1,TRBD2,few,TRBV20-1,CSAELQREVLQWDEQFF,TGCAGTGCTGAACTCCAGCGGGAGGTTCTTCAGTGGGATGAGCAGTTCTTC
14,TRBJ1-2,.,few,TRBV7-2,CASSPPRQYYGYTF,TGTGCCAGCAGCCCTCCAAGACAGTACTATGGCTACACCTTC
15,TRBJ1-5,.,.,TRBV4-2,CASSHEAGEPQPQHF,TGTGCCAGCAGCCATGAAGCAGGGGAACCTCAGCCCCAGCATTTT
14,TRBJ1-3,TRBD1,.,TRBV3-1,CASGQGAAGNTIYF,TGTGCCAGCGGACAGGGGGCAGCTGGAAACACCATATATTTT
22,TRBJ2-3,TRBD2,.,TRBV20-1,CSASPGGGGIGLAGGGTDTQYF,TGCAGTGCTAGCCCCGGGGGGGGGGGCATCGGACTAGCGGGAGGAGGAACAGATACGCAGTATTTT
13,TRBJ2-2,.,many,TRBV5-1,CASSLDGTGELFF,TGTGCCAGCAGCCTAGATGGCACCGGGGAGCTGTTTTTT
14,TRBJ2-7,.,.,TRBV6-5,CASSYSRRVYEQYF,TGTGCCAGCAGTTACTCTCGCAGGGTCTACGAGCAGTACTTC
13,TRBJ2-7,.,.,TRBV29-1,CSTKGGGTYEQYF,TGCAGCACCAAAGGGGGGGGAACCTACGAGCAGTACTTC
13,TRBJ2-2,.,few,TRBV24-1,CATSDSSLWELFF,TGTGCCACCAGTGATTCCTCTCTTTGGGAGCTGTTTTTT
15,TRBJ1-1,.,.,TRBV9,CASSPNSDRNTEAFF,TGTGCCAGCAGCCCAAATTCCGACAGAAACACTGAAGCTTTCTTT
13,TRBJ1-1,.,many,TRBV6-5,CASSYDRNTEAFF,TGTGCCAGCAGTTATGATAGGAACACTGAAGCTTTCTTT
15,TRBJ1-3,.,few,TRBV4-1,CASSQDPGKGNTIYF,TGCGCCAGCAGCCAAGACCCAGGGAAAGGAAACACCATATATTTT
11,TRBJ1-2,.,many,TRBV18,CASSPGDGYTF,TGTGCCAGCTCACCGGGGGATGGCTACACCTTC
19,TRBJ2-7,TRBD1,many,TRBV4-2,CASSRGPGQGVFSPYEQYF,TGTGCCAGCAGCCGCGGACCGGGACAGGGGGTTTTTTCCCCTTACGAGCAGTACTTC
17,TRBJ1-4,TRBD1,many,TRBV3-1,CASSPRPDRANNEKLFF,TGTGCCAGCAGCCCGCGTCCGGACAGGGCAAATAATGAAAAACTGTTTTTT
12,TRBJ2-1,.,many,TRBV3-1,CASSQRYNEQFF,TGTGCCAGCAGCCAAAGGTACAATGAGCAGTTCTTC
14,TRBJ2-2,.,many,TRBV2,CASRFGENTGELFF,TGTGCCAGCAGGTTTGGGGAGAACACCGGGGAGCTGTTTTTT
15,TRBJ2-3,.,.,TRBV29-1,CSATPGQIRADTQYF,TGCAGCGCCACCCCCGGACAGATTCGGGCAGATACGCAGTATTTT
15,TRBJ2-4,TRBD1,few,TRBV6-2/TRBV6-3,CASSSGQGPFKVQYF,TGTGCCAGCAGTTCCGGACAGGGCCCTTTTAAAGTTCAGTACTTC
15,TRBJ2-2,TRBD2,.,TRBV19,CASSKSGTSAGELFF,TGTGCCAGTAGTAAATCCGGGACTAGCGCCGGGGAGCTGTTTTTT
14,TRBJ1-5,TRBD1,few,TRBV6-2/TRBV6-3,CASELTGGDQPQHF,TGTGCCAGCGAACTGACAGGGGGGGATCAGCCCCAGCATTTT
13,TRBJ2-3,.,few,TRBV20-1,CSAGGSSTDTQYF,TGCAGTGCTGGGGGTTCTAGCACAGATACGCAGTATTTT
13,TRBJ2-3,TRBD2,.,TRBV10-3,CAISGGGADTQYF,TGTGCCATCAGCGGGGGGGGGGCAGATACGCAGTATTTT
14,TRBJ2-3,TRBD2,many,TRBV20-1,CSASGLAGDDTQYF,TGCAGTGCTAGCGGGCTAGCGGGAGACGATACGCAGTATTTT
17,TRBJ2-7,TRBD2,.,TRBV5-5,CASSLVLLASGSYEQYF,TGTGCCAGCAGCTTGGTTCTTTTGGCTAGCGGCTCCTACGAGCAGTACTTC
12,TRBJ2-5,.,few,TRBV6-1,CASRRSFGNQYF,TGTGCCAGCAGGCGGTCATTCGGGAACCAGTACTTC
15,TRBJ1-2,TRBD1,once,TRBV20-1,CSARPGTGGAKGYTF,TGCAGTGCTAGACCGGGGACAGGGGGCGCGAAAGGCTACACCTTC
14,TRBJ1-2,TRBD1,.,TRBV28,CASSSGGRNYGYTF,TGTGCCAGCAGTTCAGGGGGAAGAAACTATGGCTACACCTTC
14,TRBJ1-1,.,once,TRBV6-1,CATDQTAGNTEAFF,TGTGCCACCGACCAGACAGCCGGGAACACTGAAGCTTTCTTT
16,TRBJ1-6,TRBD1,.,TRBV5-4,CASSLGGGQGNSPLHF,TGTGCCAGCAGCCTGGGCGGTGGACAGGGTAATTCACCCCTCCACTTT
15,TRBJ2-7,TRBD2,many,TRBV11-2,CASSLFTSGSYEQYF,TGTGCCAGCAGCTTATTTACTAGCGGGAGCTACGAGCAGTACTTC
17,TRBJ2-7,TRBD2,.,TRBV7-8,CATTGTSGRGRSYEQYF,TGTGCCACCACCGGGACTAGCGGGAGAGGTCGCTCCTACGAGCAGTACTTC
15,TRBJ1-1,TRBD1,many,TRBV18,CASSPNRGLDTEAFF,TGTGCCAGCTCACCGAACAGGGGTTTGGACACTGAAGCTTTCTTT
19,TRBJ2-1,TRBD2,.,TRBV11-2,CASGYPPTGTSGRAAEQFF,TGTGCCAGCGGATACCCCCCTACCGGGACTAGCGGGAGGGCCGCTGAGCAGTTCTTC
12,TRBJ2-5,.,.,TRBV6-1,CASRRLPGTQYF,TGTGCCAGCAGGAGACTCCCAGGTACCCAGTACTTC
21,TRBJ2-3,TRBD2,few,TRBV7-9,CASSLWSLGLAGVTSTDTQYF,TGTGCCAGCAGCTTATGGAGCCTCGGACTAGCGGGGGTGACGAGCACAGATACGCAGTATTTT